The rows below give T cell receptor beta chains drawn from one sample of a study of spatial heterogeneity in lung cancer. From the 5' RACE reads, TCRdb called clonotypes with MiXCR, one entry per CDR3 protein. Found here are tens of thousands of distinct CDR3 sequences, 13% of them singletons; the top ten hold more than 7%. Sequencing used PBMCs, obtained at surgery. These receptors all come from a male donor with early-stage non-small cell lung cancer. Both conserved end residues are part of each CDR3. Each record gives: D gene, J gene, clone size, V gene, CDR3 DNA, CDR3 protein. A D gene is named only where the DNA matches it firmly. A row's size may be missing; if present it is once, few, many or a size class.

NA | TRBJ1-1 | few | TRBV24-1 | TGTGCCACCAGTGACCTGACAGGACGTGAAGCTTTCTTT | CATSDLTGREAFF
TRBD1 | TRBJ1-5 | many | TRBV4-1 | TGCGCCAGCAGCCAAGCTACAGGGGGCTACAATCAGCCCCAGCATTTT | CASSQATGGYNQPQHF
NA | TRBJ1-4 | NA | TRBV19 | TGTGCCAGGACTGGACACGCCTCAACTAATGAAAAACTGTTTTTT | CARTGHASTNEKLFF
TRBD1 | TRBJ1-1 | many | TRBV3-1 | TGTGCCAGCAGCCCCCGGGACAGGGGGTTGCGAGGGACTGAAGCTTTCTTT | CASSPRDRGLRGTEAFF
TRBD1 | TRBJ1-5 | many | TRBV24-1 | TGTGCCACCAGTGATTTTGACAGGGGGAATAATCAGCCCCAGCATTTT | CATSDFDRGNNQPQHF
NA | TRBJ2-2 | NA | TRBV12-3/TRBV12-4 | TGTGCCAGCATTGACCCCAGGAACACCGGGGAGCTGTTTTTT | CASIDPRNTGELFF
TRBD1 | TRBJ2-2 | many | TRBV5-4 | TGTGCCAGCAGCAGCGGACAGGCGAACACCGGGGAGCTGTTTTTT | CASSSGQANTGELFF
TRBD2 | TRBJ2-1 | many | TRBV5-1 | TGCGCCAGCAGCTTCGGACTAGCTAGCAATGAGCAGTTCTTC | CASSFGLASNEQFF
NA | TRBJ2-5 | few | TRBV29-1 | TGCAGCGCCCTGAGGGCGGCCGAGACCCAGTACTTC | CSALRAAETQYF
NA | TRBJ1-1 | many | TRBV7-9 | TGTGCCAGCAGCCCCGCTAGAGGGGCTTTCTTT | CASSPARGAFF
TRBD1 | TRBJ2-1 | NA | TRBV4-3 | TGCGCCAGCAGCCAAGGGGCAGGGGGCGTGAGATACAATGAGCAGTTCTTC | CASSQGAGGVRYNEQFF
NA | TRBJ2-3 | NA | TRBV7-2 | TGTGCCAGCAGCGCTCAGATGCGGGCAGGGGTTGGAGATACGCAGTATTTT | CASSAQMRAGVGDTQYF
TRBD1 | TRBJ2-7 | many | TRBV29-1 | TGCAGCGTTAGCCCCGGGACAGCGAACGAGCAGTACTTC | CSVSPGTANEQYF
NA | TRBJ2-5 | NA | TRBV4-3 | TGCGCCAGCAGCCAAGTATGGGGGTTGGAAGAGACCCAGTACTTC | CASSQVWGLEETQYF
NA | TRBJ2-3 | NA | TRBV6-6 | TGTGCCAGCAGTTACTCGGGCTTAAGCACAGATACGCAGTATTTT | CASSYSGLSTDTQYF
NA | TRBJ2-7 | many | TRBV14 | TGTGCCAGCAGCCTATACGGATCTGACTACGAGCAGTACTTC | CASSLYGSDYEQYF
NA | TRBJ1-6 | many | TRBV2 | TGTGCCAGCAGTGGGGATGGCTCCTATAATTCACCCCTCCACTTT | CASSGDGSYNSPLHF
TRBD2 | TRBJ2-7 | NA | TRBV10-3 | TGTGCCATCAGGTCGGGGACTAGCGGCTCCTACGAGCAGTACTTC | CAIRSGTSGSYEQYF
TRBD1 | TRBJ2-3 | many | TRBV10-3 | TGTGCCATCGGAAAGGGACAGGGGACAGATACGCAGTATTTT | CAIGKGQGTDTQYF
NA | TRBJ2-5 | NA | TRBV25-1 | TGTGCCAGCAGTGAATACGGCGACGAGACCCAGTACTTC | CASSEYGDETQYF
NA | TRBJ2-7 | few | TRBV29-1 | TGCAGCGTTGACCCAGGGGACGGTCCCTACGAGCAGTACTTC | CSVDPGDGPYEQYF
NA | TRBJ2-7 | NA | TRBV11-2 | TGTGCTTCGAGGTTTACAGGGTCGGGCGAGCAGTACTTC | CASRFTGSGEQYF
NA | TRBJ1-2 | NA | TRBV4-1 | TGCGCCAGCAACCTATTAATGGGGACCAACTATGGCTACACCTTC | CASNLLMGTNYGYTF
NA | TRBJ2-7 | many | TRBV29-1 | TGCAGCGCGTCCACAGGAACCTACGAGCAGTACTTC | CSASTGTYEQYF
NA | TRBJ2-5 | NA | TRBV11-2 | TGTGCCAGCAGCTTGGGTACCGGGACATTCCAAGAGACCCAGTACTTC | CASSLGTGTFQETQYF
NA | TRBJ1-5 | few | TRBV6-6 | TGTGCCAGCAGTTACTCGAGGCGGGGGAGCAATCAGCCCCAGCATTTT | CASSYSRRGSNQPQHF
NA | TRBJ2-1 | few | TRBV20-1 | TGCAGTGCTAGCGTGGACCCCTCCTACAATGAGCAGTTCTTC | CSASVDPSYNEQFF
NA | TRBJ2-7 | NA | TRBV2 | TGTGCCAGCAGTTCCGGGACGATCTCCTACGAGCAGTACTTC | CASSSGTISYEQYF
NA | TRBJ2-7 | many | TRBV29-1 | TGCAGCGTCGTGAAGCTTACAGGGCTAGACTACGAGCAGTACTTC | CSVVKLTGLDYEQYF
TRBD2 | TRBJ2-7 | many | TRBV29-1 | TGCAGCGTTGAACTAGCGGGAGCCTGGGAATACGAGCAGTACTTC | CSVELAGAWEYEQYF
TRBD2 | TRBJ2-1 | few | TRBV6-5 | TGTGCCAGCAGTCCGGGACTAGCGGGATTTGAGCAGTTCTTC | CASSPGLAGFEQFF
TRBD1 | TRBJ1-5 | NA | TRBV6-6 | TGTGCCAGCAGTACGGGGACAGTTAGCAATCAGCCCCAGCATTTT | CASSTGTVSNQPQHF
NA | TRBJ2-7 | many | TRBV11-2 | TGTGCCAGCAGCTGGGCGGCACTGACCTACGAGCAGTACTTC | CASSWAALTYEQYF
TRBD1 | TRBJ2-5 | few | TRBV5-1 | TGCGCCAGCAGCTCGGGGACAGGGGAAGAGACCCAGTACTTC | CASSSGTGEETQYF
TRBD2 | TRBJ2-3 | NA | TRBV20-1 | TGCAGTGCTAGGTCCCCGGGACTAGCGGGAGTAAGCACAGATACGCAGTATTTT | CSARSPGLAGVSTDTQYF
NA | TRBJ1-1 | many | TRBV6-1 | TGTGCCAGCAGCGCGGATGGGCAGTCCACTGAAGCTTTCTTT | CASSADGQSTEAFF
TRBD2 | TRBJ2-1 | many | TRBV2 | TGTGCCAGCAGACAACAGAAACCGGGACTAGCACCCATCAACCACAATGAGCAGTTCTTC | CASRQQKPGLAPINHNEQFF
TRBD1 | TRBJ2-3 | medium-sized | TRBV12-3/TRBV12-4 | TGTGCCAGCAGTTTAAACAGGGGACACACAGATACGCAGTATTTT | CASSLNRGHTDTQYF
NA | TRBJ1-1 | few | TRBV12-3/TRBV12-4 | TGTGCCAGCAGTTTCGGGGGCAGGCTTAAGGATGAAGCTTTCTTT | CASSFGGRLKDEAFF
NA | TRBJ1-2 | NA | TRBV12-3/TRBV12-4 | TGTGCCAGCAGTTTAGGACAGTTGAGAGACTATGGCTACACCTTC | CASSLGQLRDYGYTF
NA | TRBJ2-1 | many | TRBV10-1 | TGCGCCAGCAGTGACGAGGGCCATGAGCAGTTCTTC | CASSDEGHEQFF